One and the same sample provided the 11 T cell receptor beta chains below, sequenced in a study of T-cell memory formation after mild COVID-19. TCRdb re-derived calls from the 5' RACE reads in MiXCR, one entry per CDR3 protein. Among around 300,000 distinct CDR3 sequences listed, approximately 13% were seen once. Sequencing was done on a sample of PBMCs or a T cell subset sorted from them (not recorded which). These TCRs come from a man aged 18 to 29 who had mild COVID-19 (a few samples of this study predate the infection). Cell type and time point are not known.

This clonotype showed up just a few times. The chain uses TRBV7-9 and TRBJ1-1, with D possibly being TRBD1 (5 bases). V lost 1 base and J 1 base, leaving 16 bases between the germline ends. CDR3 length: 17 residues. The V gene's germline CDR1 is SEHNR and CDR2 FQNEAQ (reference sequence). CDR3 in amino acids: CASSLGWGHQENTEAFF. As DNA, the CDR3 is TGTGCCAGCAGCTTAGGTTGGGGCCATCAGGAGAACACTGAAGCTTTCTTT.

This clonotype was detected many times. The rearrangement uses TRBV5-1 and TRBJ2-1; D is perhaps TRBD1 (6 bases). There are 15 residues in the CDR3. V was shortened by 6 bases and J by 5 bases, with 18 bases between the two germline ends. In germline, CDR1 is SGHRS, CDR2 YFSETQ. The CDR3, as DNA: TGCGCCAGCAAAGGGACACCTTCTGGTGACAATGAGCAGTTCTTC. It encodes CASKGTPSGDNEQFF.

This clonotype was picked up a small number of times. The chain employs TRBV14 and TRBJ2-3; D is perhaps TRBD2 (6 bases). The germline CDR1 and CDR2 sequences are SGHDN and FVKESK. V lost 1 base, J lost 6 bases, and 14 bases lay in between. The CDR3 extends over 15 amino acids. As DNA, the CDR3 is TGTGCCAGCAGCCAAGCGGGGGAGTGGGGTGATACGCAGTATTTT. Translated, it gives CASSQAGEWGDTQYF.

This clonotype was recorded many times. The chain links TRBV5-1 to TRBJ2-1; 7 bases agree with TRBD2. The CDR3 spans 13 residues. Germline V CDR1 and CDR2: SGHRS, YFSETQ. The V segment lost 2 bases and the J segment 9 bases; nucleotides outside the gene matches: 5. CDR3: CASSFEAGTEQFF. The CDR3, as DNA: TGCGCCAGCAGCTTCGAAGCGGGGACTGAGCAGTTCTTC.

This clonotype was counted at least ten times. The rearrangement joins TRBV7-2 to TRBJ1-1; D is ambiguous. Germline-derived CDR1 and CDR2 are SGHTA and FQGNSA. V was trimmed by 2 bases and J by 4 bases, leaving 11 bases between them. The CDR3 has 14 amino acids. CDR3 in amino acids: CASSLTPRGTEAFF. As DNA, the CDR3 is TGTGCCAGCAGCTTAACCCCCCGGGGCACTGAAGCTTTCTTT. The full variable domain, in which reference TRBV7-2 and TRBJ1-1 provide the parts outside the CDR3, is GAGVSQSPSNKVTEKGKDVELRCDPISGHTALYWYRQSLGQGLEFLIYFQGNSAPDKSGLPSDRFSAERTGGSVSTLTIQRTQQEDSAVYLCASSLTPRGTEAFFGQGTRLTVV.

This clonotype was observed at least ten times. The gene calls are TRBV5-1 and TRBJ2-7; TRBD1 might be the D (6 bases). Trimming took off 3 bases at V and 5 bases at J, with 15 bases between the two ends. The CDR3 consists of 14 residues. Germline V gene sequence: CDR1 SGHRS, CDR2 YFSETQ. In nucleotides, the CDR3 is TGCGCCAGCAGCTCGTCACACAGGGAAGACGAGCAGTACTTC. Translating it yields CASSSSHREDEQYF.

In this sample, this clonotype turned up a few times. The V and J genes are TRBV12-3 or TRBV12-4 and TRBJ1-6, with 9 positions matching TRBD1. The CDR3 loop spans 14 amino acids. The V and J ends lost 5 bases and 6 bases, in that order; junction bases with no gene match: 2. The CDR3: CASSGGQGNSPLHF. The CDR3 nucleotides are TGTGCCAGCAGTGGGGGACAGGGTAATTCACCCCTCCACTTT.

This clonotype has just a few counts. V is TRBV6-6 and J is TRBJ1-4; D not certain. V gave up 2 bases and J gave up 8 bases, with 18 bases separating them. Germline V gene sequence: CDR1 MNHNY, CDR2 SVGAGI (reference sequence). This CDR3 comprises 16 residues. This CDR3 reads CASSYPPEPGWEKLFF. Here the CDR3 DNA reads TGTGCCAGCAGTTACCCGCCGGAACCTGGTTGGGAAAAACTGTTTTTT.

This clonotype was counted between two and nine times. The gene calls are TRBV9 and TRBJ2-1; possibly TRBD1 for D (6 bases). CDR1 is SGDLS and CDR2 is YYNGEE in the germline V gene. This CDR3 region has 18 residues. V was clipped by 2 bases and J by 5 bases, with 23 bases between them. In DNA form, the CDR3 reads TGTGCCAGCAGCGTCCGACCGAAGGGGGATTCGGAGGACAATGAGCAGTTCTTC. This encodes CASSVRPKGDSEDNEQFF.

J is TRBJ2-3 and V is TRBV10-3; TRBD2 matches at 7 bases. CDR1 and CDR2 from the germline V gene are ENHRY and SYGVKD. The CDR3 consists of 15 residues. The ends lost 0 bases at V and 6 bases at J; junction bases unmatched: 6. This CDR3 reads CAISESRTRWDTQYF. The CDR3 DNA reads as TGTGCCATCAGTGAGTCGCGGACTAGGTGGGATACGCAGTATTTT.

This clonotype came up a few times. The chain recombines TRBV7-8 with TRBJ2-3, with D tentatively TRBD2 (6 bases). This CDR3 is built from 16 residues. Germline V CDR1 and CDR2: SGHVS, FQNEAQ. The V end lost 4 bases, the J end lost 6 bases, and 20 bases lay between the germline ends. In nucleotides, the CDR3 is TGTGCCAGCAGCTGGGGACTGGGGTCCCCCGGGGATACGCAGTATTTT. Its translation is CASSWGLGSPGDTQYF.